The TCR beta chain under discussion was sequenced for a study of beta chain features in type 1 diabetes. Whole-study context: Comparable age, gender and cell yields were observed in patients relative to healthy donors.

Sorting of CD4+ naive, central memory, regulatory and stem cell-like memory cells was performed via CD45RO/CCR7/CD25/CD127/CD95/CD27. The whole isolated RNA underwent reverse transcription, so sequencing captured expressed TCRB transcripts. Method: immunoSEQ multiplex PCR; TCRdb's copy keeps in-frame clones and lacks some. In the table there are 20,000 to 30,000 clones, about 69% of which are singletons. In the case of this clone: No antigen is known for it.

CDR1 is ENHRY and CDR2 is SYGVKD in the germline V gene. The CDR3 spans 15 residues. With 2 bases clipped from V and 8 bases from J, the junction kept 7 bases outside the gene matches. Study-level points and caveats: The influence of HLA type on TCRB rearrangement stayed undetermined. In type 1 diabetes patients, VDJ junctions had fewer insertions; deletions at these junctions were more frequent. The study found moderately but significantly shorter TCRB CDR3s in all four CD4+ subsets of Type 1 diabetes patients.

The sample consisted of Tregs from blood. The sequence was obtained from a man between 18 and 35 years old with type 1 diabetes. The gene calls are TRBV10-3 and TRBJ2-4; 9 nucleotides align to TRBD2. CDR3 bases: TGTGCCATCAGTGAGGTAGCGGGAGTAGTGGACATTCAGTACTTC. Protein product: CAISEVAGVVDIQYF.